The 32 T cell receptor beta chains given below trace back to one sample, sequenced in a study of T cells after posttransplantation cyclophosphamide (dated by TCRdb to about 2016). Viable CD3+CD4+ or CD3+CD8+ cells that were CCR7+CD45RA+CD45RO-CD95-CD27+CD28+ were defined as naive T cells. Library creation used the immunoSEQ multiplex PCR assay. This is the immuneACCESS table as TCRdb keeps it, with only in-frame sequences that have V and J called. A part of the clones is gone; compared with another copy, unresolved V genes explain less than half, and the rest is unexplained. Within this sample are about 32,000 clones, with roughly 90% of them counted one time only. The ten largest clones capture 0.09% to 0.12% of the sample. The sample consisted of naive CD4+ T cells sorted from blood. The receptors were gathered from a man aged 30-40 years in good health and a related stem cell transplant donor.

Here the CDR3 reads CASSMPVRLNTGELFF. In DNA form, the CDR3 reads TGTGCCAGTAGTATGCCCGTCAGGCTGAACACCGGGGAGCTGTTTTTT. The J gene is TRBJ2-2, the V gene TRBV19, with D hard to call. Germline V gene lookup returns CDR1 LNHDA and CDR2 SQIVND (reference sequence). Trimming pared 3 bases from V and 1 base from J, leaving 12 bases between. The CDR3 is made up of 16 amino acids.

This chain links TRBV9 with TRBJ1-3; 12 bases match TRBD1. This CDR3 region has 17 residues. With 0 bases clipped from V and 3 bases from J, the junction kept 4 bases outside the gene matches. The V gene's germline CDR1 is SGDLS and CDR2 YYNGEE. For the CDR3, the DNA is TGTGCCAGCAGCGTAGGGGGGACAGGGGGCGTTGGAAACACCATATATTTT. Translation gives CASSVGGTGGVGNTIYF.

The chain has TRBV25-1 and TRBJ1-1; D may be TRBD1 (5 bases). The CDR3 totals 15 residues. Trimming shortened V by 1 base and J by 4 bases, and 13 bases separated the two germline ends. From germline, CDR1 is MGHDK and CDR2 SYGVNS. CDR3 residues: CASSEFGPQGTEAFF. DNA for the CDR3: TGTGCCAGCAGTGAATTTGGGCCCCAGGGCACTGAAGCTTTCTTT.

V gene TRBV28 combines with J gene TRBJ2-1; 9 bases line up with TRBD1. The V and J ends lost 5 bases and 9 bases, in that order; junction bases with no gene match: 8. The germline gives CDR1 MDHEN, CDR2 SYDVKM. The CDR3 runs to 14 residues. Here the CDR3 reads CASSQPGTGTEQFF. The CDR3 DNA follows: TGTGCCAGCAGTCAACCCGGGACAGGGACTGAGCAGTTCTTC.

The rearrangement uses TRBV5-4 and TRBJ1-1; 10 nucleotides align to TRBD1. The CDR3 is made up of 16 amino acids. Germline CDR1 SGHNT, CDR2 YYREEE (reference sequence). Germline trimming cut 0 bases from V and 5 bases from J; bases unmatched to any gene: 7. The CDR3 bases are TGTGCCAGCAGCTTGGATGAGACAGGGGGCGGGACTGAAGCTTTCTTT. Protein sequence: CASSLDETGGGTEAFF.

V and J are TRBV28 and TRBJ1-5; weak D call: TRBD1 (5 bases). The CDR3 runs to 15 residues. Trimming removed 6 bases from V and 6 bases from J, with 18 bases in between. CDR1 MDHEN and CDR2 SYDVKM come from the germline V gene. Here the CDR3 DNA reads TGTGCCAGCAGCCTCGGGGGAGGGAGGGTTCAGCCCCAGCATTTT. This translates into CASSLGGGRVQPQHF.

V usage is TRBV7-2 and J usage is TRBJ1-4; D uncertain. This CDR3 has 15 amino acids. From germline, CDR1 is SGHTA and CDR2 FQGNSA. V was trimmed by 8 bases and J by 4 bases, leaving 17 bases between them. CDR3 coding DNA: TGTGCCAGCTCCGGGGTGCAGACGGTTAATGAAAAACTGTTTTTT. Translated, it gives CASSGVQTVNEKLFF.

The chain is built from TRBV9 and TRBJ2-1; 9 bases are a match to TRBD1. The CDR3 consists of 15 residues. Germline CDR1 and CDR2: SGDLS and YYNGEE. V gave up 0 bases and J gave up 7 bases; unmatched junction bases: 5. The chain's CDR3 is CASSVAGQGLNEQFF. In DNA, the CDR3 is TGTGCCAGCAGCGTAGCGGGACAGGGTCTGAATGAGCAGTTCTTC.

The chain recombines TRBV28 with TRBJ1-1; TRBD1 might be the D (5 bases). CDR1 and CDR2 (germline): MDHEN, SYDVKM. CDR3 length: 13 residues. V lost 6 bases, J lost 5 bases, and 13 bases lay in between. The chain's CDR3 is CASRQPGGTEAFF. CDR3 coding DNA: TGTGCCAGCAGGCAACCCGGGGGGACTGAAGCTTTCTTT.

The chain is built from TRBV5-1 and TRBJ2-5, with 7 bases identical to TRBD2. The CDR3 runs 15 residues. Germline CDR1 SGHRS, CDR2 YFSETQ. The V and J ends lost 0 bases and 2 bases, in that order; junction bases with no gene match: 4. This CDR3 is CASSLGLAVQETQYF. In DNA form, the CDR3 reads TGCGCCAGCAGCTTGGGGCTAGCGGTGCAAGAGACCCAGTACTTC.

The J gene is TRBJ1-6, the V gene TRBV6-4; 9 bases map to TRBD1. Germline trimming cut 7 bases from V and 3 bases from J; bases unmatched to any gene: 19. Per germline, CDR1 MRHNA and CDR2 SNTAGT. The CDR3 contains 20 residues. The CDR3 loop reads CASIQAPPTGQGIYNSPLHF. CDR3 coding DNA: TGTGCCAGCATTCAGGCTCCCCCGACGGGACAGGGTATCTATAATTCACCCCTCCACTTT.

This clone was picked up one time. The chain uses TRBV7-9 and TRBJ1-1; the D is unclear. Germline loops: CDR1 SEHNR, CDR2 FQNEAQ (reference sequence). The length of the CDR3 is 15 residues. Between the trimmed V and J ends, which lost 0 bases and 0 bases, there was a span of 8 bases. The CDR3 is CASSLARRVNTEAFF. Written as DNA, the CDR3 is TGTGCCAGCAGCTTAGCGCGTCGGGTGAACACTGAAGCTTTCTTT.

V usage is TRBV27 and J usage is TRBJ2-3; 7 bases fit TRBD1. The V and J ends lost 6 bases and 5 bases, in that order; junction bases with no gene match: 8. The V gene's germline CDR1 is MNHEY and CDR2 SMNVEV (reference sequence). The CDR3 runs 14 residues. CDR3 in amino acids: CASSRNRGGDTQYF. The CDR3 region has the DNA TGTGCCAGCAGCCGAAACAGGGGTGGAGATACGCAGTATTTT.

This clone has a handful of counts. The chain is built from TRBV10-3 and TRBJ2-1; 9 bases fit TRBD1. CDR3 length equals 15 residues. With 4 bases clipped from V and 8 bases from J, the junction kept 9 bases outside the gene matches. Looked up from germline, CDR1 is ENHRY and CDR2 is SYGVKD. The CDR3 DNA follows: TGTGCCATCAGTGTCGGGACAGGGATCGGCGATGAGCAGTTCTTC. Residues: CAISVGTGIGDEQFF.

This clone showed up just once. The chain carries TRBV14 and TRBJ2-1; weak D call: TRBD2 (5 bases). Per germline, CDR1 SGHDN and CDR2 FVKESK. The CDR3 contains 15 residues. V was cut by 1 base and J by 5 bases, with 12 bases left in between. Here the CDR3 DNA reads TGTGCCAGCAGCCAAGTTGGAGACTATGACAATGAGCAGTTCTTC. Translated: CASSQVGDYDNEQFF.

The chain uses TRBV7-2 and TRBJ2-3; 15 bases agree with TRBD2. The length of the CDR3 is 18 residues. CDR1 and CDR2 from the germline V gene are SGHTA and FQGNSA. V gave up 4 bases and J gave up 7 bases; unmatched junction bases: 12. The CDR3, as DNA: TGTGCCAGCAGCTGGGAAGGGTGGACTAGCGGGGGGGCTAATACGCAGTATTTT. Its translation is CASSWEGWTSGGANTQYF.

The chain uses TRBV27 and TRBJ1-1; 7 bases fit TRBD1. The CDR3 contains 15 residues. Germline V gene sequence: CDR1 MNHEY, CDR2 SMNVEV (reference sequence). The ends lost 5 bases at V and 1 base at J; junction bases unmatched: 7. CDR3 sequence: CASSNLRDRNTEAFF. The DNA of the CDR3 is TGTGCCAGCAGTAACCTCCGGGACAGGAACACTGAAGCTTTCTTT.

The chain joins TRBV5-1 to TRBJ1-2; 8 bases match TRBD1. There are 15 residues in the CDR3. Germline V gene lookup returns CDR1 SGHRS and CDR2 YFSETQ. The trim removed 4 bases at V and 2 bases at J, leaving 7 bases unmatched. The CDR3 DNA follows: TGCGCCAGCAGCGTGACAGGGGATCCCAACTATGGCTACACCTTC. Residues: CASSVTGDPNYGYTF. The whole variable domain, filled in from reference TRBV5-1 and TRBJ1-2, reads KAGVTQTPRYLIKTRGQQVTLSCSPISGHRSVSWYQQTPGQGLQFLFEYFSETQRNKGNFPGRFSGRQFSNSRSEMNVSTLELGDSALYLCASSVTGDPNYGYTFGSGTRLTVV.

This chain joins TRBV5-4 and TRBJ1-2; 7 positions match TRBD1. V trimming: 2 bases; J trimming: 8 bases; junction bases outside the gene matches: 9. Per the germline V gene, CDR1 is SGHNT and CDR2 is YYREEE (reference sequence). CDR3 length: 14 amino acids. The CDR3 nucleotides are TGTGCCAGCAGCTTCCCCGGGACAGCTAGAGGCTACACCTTC. Its translation is CASSFPGTARGYTF.

This clone appeared a few times. The J gene is TRBJ2-7, the V gene TRBV13; 8 bases line up with TRBD2. Losses at the gene ends were 1 base for V and 3 bases for J; bases not matched to a gene: 5. The CDR3 has 15 residues. In germline, CDR1 is PRHDT, CDR2 FYEKMQ (reference sequence). CDR3 nucleotides: TGTGCCAGCAGCTTAGCTAGCGGGTTTCACTACGAGCAGTACTTC. Translating it yields CASSLASGFHYEQYF. Combining the CDR3 with reference TRBV13 and TRBJ2-7 gives the whole variable domain AAGVIQSPRHLIKEKRETATLKCYPIPRHDTVYWYQQGPGQDPQFLISFYEKMQSDKGSIPDRFSAQQFSDYHSELNMSSLELGDSALYFCASSLASGFHYEQYFGPGTRLTVT.

The chain carries TRBV7-2 and TRBJ1-2, with 8 bases matching TRBD1. CDR3 size: 13 residues. CDR1 is SGHTA, CDR2 FQGNSA, per germline. J gave up 4 bases and V 3 bases, and 1 base lay outside the gene matches. CDR3: CASSFTGGYGYTF. CDR3 nucleotides: TGTGCCAGCAGCTTTACAGGGGGCTATGGCTACACCTTC.

This chain links TRBV27 with TRBJ1-5; a weak D match, TRBD1 (5 bases). The length of the CDR3 is 15 residues. CDR1 and CDR2 from the germline V gene are MNHEY and SMNVEV (reference sequence). V gave up 8 bases and J gave up 0 bases, with 14 bases separating them. The CDR3 reads CASGGFGFSNQPQHF. CDR3 DNA: TGTGCCAGCGGGGGGTTCGGGTTTAGCAATCAGCCCCAGCATTTT.

This chain connects TRBV19 to TRBJ2-3; 7 nucleotides align to TRBD1. V was clipped by 3 bases and J by 7 bases; unmatched bases: 7. The CDR3 consists of 14 residues. Germline assignment: CDR1 LNHDA and CDR2 SQIVND (reference sequence). The CDR3 coding sequence is TGTGCCAGTAGTATCGCCATACAGGGGAATACGCAGTATTTT. Protein: CASSIAIQGNTQYF.

This chain links TRBV7-8 with TRBJ2-4, with D tentatively TRBD2 (5 bases). The germline V and J ends were trimmed by 1 base and 9 bases, with 7 bases remaining between them. Germline V gene sequence: CDR1 SGHVS, CDR2 FQNEAQ. The CDR3 has 12 amino acids. CDR3 sequence (DNA): TGTGCCAGCAGCTTAGGGGCGGGCATTCAGTACTTC. This sequence encodes CASSLGAGIQYF. Full variable domain (outside the CDR3, taken from reference TRBV7-8 and TRBJ2-4): GAGVSQSPRYKVAKRGQDVALRCDPISGHVSLFWYQQALGQGPEFLTYFQNEAQLDKSGLPSDRFFAERPEGSVSTLKIQRTQQEDSAVYLCASSLGAGIQYFGAGTRLSVL.

The chain couples TRBV7-6 to TRBJ2-4; 10 nucleotides match TRBD2. Germline V gene data show CDR1 as SGHVS and CDR2 as FNYEAQ. The CDR3 sequence is 18 residues long. J was trimmed by 1 base and V by 5 bases; bases with no gene match: 11. The CDR3 protein is CASSLGGLAGAAKNIQYF. The CDR3 bases are TGTGCCAGCAGCCTCGGAGGGCTAGCGGGGGCCGCCAAAAACATTCAGTACTTC.

CDR3 sequence (DNA): TGCGCCAGCAGCTTGGATGGGACACGGATAGTTGCTGGAAACACCATATATTTT. Translating it yields CASSLDGTRIVAGNTIYF. The chain recombines TRBV5-1 with TRBJ1-3, with a possible D match to TRBD1 (6 bases). Trimming took 0 bases from V and 2 from J, leaving 18 bases between them. Germline V gene data show CDR1 as SGHRS and CDR2 as YFSETQ. The CDR3 is 18 residues long.

The DNA for the CDR3 is TGTGCCAGCAGCTTGGCCCCAGGACTGGGGAATTCACCCCTCCACTTT. It translates to CASSLAPGLGNSPLHF. This sequence joins TRBV5-4 and TRBJ1-6; D is unclear. Germline values: CDR1 SGHNT, CDR2 YYREEE (reference sequence). The CDR3 is made up of 16 amino acids. V lost 0 bases, J lost 7 bases, and 14 bases lay in between.

The chain has TRBV5-1 and TRBJ1-6; D gene unclear. The CDR3 length is 13 residues. Trimming took off 2 bases at V and 8 bases at J, with 8 bases between the two ends. Germline-derived CDR1 and CDR2 are SGHRS and YFSETQ. DNA of the CDR3: TGCGCCAGCAGCTTCGACACCGATTCACCCCTCCACTTT. Encoded protein: CASSFDTDSPLHF.

The chain combines TRBV5-1 with TRBJ2-3; D remains ambiguous. Germline lookup yields CDR1 SGHRS and CDR2 YFSETQ. The V and J ends lost 1 base and 2 bases respectively, with 11 bases between them. This CDR3 has 15 residues. DNA for the CDR3: TGCGCCAGCAGCTTGAGAACTTCCCCCACAGATACGCAGTATTTT. Protein sequence: CASSLRTSPTDTQYF.

The chain links TRBV10-3 to TRBJ2-7; 8 bases are shared with TRBD1. J lost 1 base, V lost 4 bases, and 3 bases had no gene match. CDR1 ENHRY and CDR2 SYGVKD come from the germline V gene. The CDR3 totals 14 residues. The CDR3 sequence is CAISGTGPSYEQYF. CDR3 DNA sequence: TGTGCCATCAGTGGGACAGGGCCTTCCTACGAGCAGTACTTC.

The J gene is TRBJ2-5, the V gene TRBV7-9; D is undetermined. The CDR3 has 13 amino acids. V lost 5 bases, J lost 5 bases, and 12 bases lay in between. Germline CDR1 reads SEHNR; CDR2 reads FQNEAQ (reference sequence). This chain's CDR3 is CASSRAVLETQYF. In nucleotides, the CDR3 is TGTGCCAGCAGCCGAGCTGTGTTGGAGACCCAGTACTTC.

The rearrangement uses TRBV19 and TRBJ1-2; 12 bases are shared with TRBD1. The germline V gene encodes CDR1 LNHDA and CDR2 SQIVND (reference sequence). The CDR3 totals 15 residues. V shed 7 bases and J 8 bases; nucleotides not matched to a gene: 11. The CDR3 protein is CASTSGQGAIRGYTF. Here the CDR3 DNA reads TGTGCCAGTACCTCGGGACAGGGGGCAATCCGGGGCTACACCTTC.